One and the same sample provided the 10 T cell receptor beta chains below, sequenced in a study of blood T cell repertoires in COVID-19. TCRdb keeps only in-frame clones here, not all; method: immunoSEQ multiplex PCR. Of 95,000 to 150,000 clones listed, around 86% are singletons. The sequencing sample was made of peripheral blood. The receptors were gathered from a woman aged 80 or over with acute or convalescent COVID-19.

This clone was detected once. V is TRBV7-9 and J is TRBJ1-2; the D is unclear. Germline CDR1 SEHNR, CDR2 FQNEAQ (reference sequence). Trimming shortened V by 5 bases and J by 8 bases, and 21 bases separated the two germline ends. This CDR3 contains 15 residues. The CDR3 reads CASSPSGWLGGGYTF. In nucleotides, the CDR3 is TGTGCCAGCAGCCCCTCGGGGTGGTTAGGCGGAGGCTACACCTTC.

J is TRBJ2-5 and V is TRBV29-1; the match to TRBD2 covers 9 bases. The germline CDR1 and CDR2 sequences are SQVTM and ANQGSEA. This CDR3 spans 15 amino acids. Trimming took 6 bases from V and 0 from J; bases not matched to a gene: 8. CDR3 nucleotides: TGCAGCGTGCGGGGGGGGAAGGGGAACCAAGAGACCCAGTACTTC. It specifies CSVRGGKGNQETQYF.

The chain has TRBV5-8 and TRBJ1-2; D remains ambiguous. Germline assignment: CDR1 SGHTS and CDR2 YDEGEE. The length of the CDR3 is 11 residues. Trimming left V 5 bases short and J 6 bases short, with 8 bases between. CDR3 in amino acids: CASSRGHGYTF. In DNA form, the CDR3 reads TGTGCCAGCAGTAGAGGGCATGGCTACACCTTC.

This clone was seen only once. This chain links TRBV18 with TRBJ1-2; D unclear. Trimming took off 3 bases at V and 5 bases at J, with 16 bases between the two ends. This CDR3 is built from 15 residues. Germline CDR1 KGHSH, CDR2 LQKENI. The CDR3 coding sequence is TGTGCCAGCTCACCGTTCGAAACAGCTGGGTATGGCTACACCTTC. It codes for CASSPFETAGYGYTF.

V and J are TRBV15 and TRBJ2-7; tentative D call: TRBD2 (6 bases). The CDR3 totals 14 residues. The germline CDR1 and CDR2 sequences are LNHNV and YYDKDF (reference sequence). The V end lost 0 bases, the J end lost 1 base, and 7 bases lay between the germline ends. The DNA of the CDR3 is TGTGCCACCAGCAGAGAGGGGGGATCCTACGAGCAGTACGTC. Its translation: CATSREGGSYEQYV.

The chain joins TRBV6-6 to TRBJ2-7; the match to TRBD1 covers 8 bases. The CDR3 consists of 12 residues. V trimming: 10 bases; J trimming: 3 bases; junction bases outside the gene matches: 5. Germline V gene sequence: CDR1 MNHNY, CDR2 SVGAGI (reference sequence). Written as DNA, the CDR3 is TGTGCCACCGGGACAGGAGTCTACGAGCAGTACTTC. It codes for CATGTGVYEQYF.

V and J are TRBV5-6 and TRBJ2-1; tentative D call: TRBD2 (6 bases). Germline V CDR1 and CDR2: SGHDT, YYEEEE. The CDR3 consists of 14 residues. Trimming pared 0 bases from V and 5 bases from J, leaving 9 bases between. CDR3 sequence reads: CASSLVAGNNEQFF. As DNA, the CDR3 is TGTGCCAGCAGCTTGGTTGCGGGAAACAATGAGCAGTTCTTC.

The chain uses TRBV19 and TRBJ2-5; 7 nucleotides align to TRBD1. There are 15 residues in the CDR3. Unmatched junction bases numbered 11, after V lost 5 bases and J lost 5 bases. Germline CDR1 LNHDA, CDR2 SQIVND (reference sequence). The DNA for the CDR3 is TGTGCCAGTAGTGTAGGGACAGAGCCATGGGAGACCCAGTACTTC. Its translation is CASSVGTEPWETQYF.

The J gene is TRBJ2-4, the V gene TRBV6-5; 7 bases agree with TRBD1. J was trimmed by 0 bases and V by 6 bases; bases with no gene match: 5. Germline CDR1 is MNHEY and CDR2 is SVGAGI. The CDR3 runs 15 residues. The chain's CDR3 is CASRRTGLAKNIQYF. CDR3 DNA sequence: TGTGCCAGCAGAAGGACAGGTTTAGCCAAAAACATTCAGTACTTC.

This clone appeared once. The gene calls are TRBV14 and TRBJ1-2, with D uncertain. Deletions cut 4 bases from V and 4 bases from J, with 16 bases between. This CDR3 spans 15 amino acids. Germline V gene lookup returns CDR1 SGHDN and CDR2 FVKESK. The CDR3 sequence is CASSREAVYGYGYTF. The CDR3 bases are TGTGCCAGCAGCCGCGAGGCGGTTTACGGCTATGGCTACACCTTC.